These T cell receptor beta chains were read from a single sample in a study of neurological immune-mediated disorders. TCRdb reprocessed the 5' RACE reads with MiXCR, giving one entry per CDR3 protein. The sample shows about 39,000 distinct CDR3 sequences, approximately 7.2% of them seen only once. Sequences were obtained from CD4+ T cells from blood. The receptors were gathered from a man aged 45-65 years in good health. The CDR3 runs from the conserved cysteine through the conserved F or W. The order of the fields is J gene, V gene, D gene, clone size, CDR3 DNA, CDR3 protein. A D gene is named only where the DNA matches it firmly. The listing skips clone size in some rows; elsewhere it reads once, few, many or a size class.

TRBJ2-3 TRBV7-2 . many TGTGCCAGCAGCTCCCCGGGCCGCACAGATACGCAGTATTTT CASSSPGRTDTQYF
TRBJ1-1 TRBV6-5 . . TGTGCCAGCAGTTCCCGAGTACGGACTGAAGCTTTCTTT CASSSRVRTEAFF
TRBJ2-3 TRBV15 TRBD1 many TGTGCCACCAGCAGAACAGGGGCCCGTAGCACAGATACGCAGTATTTT CATSRTGARSTDTQYF
TRBJ1-4 TRBV20-1 . many TGCAGTGCTGGGGCACAGGGATGGGAAAAACTGTTTTTT CSAGAQGWEKLFF
TRBJ1-5 TRBV5-5 TRBD1 many TGTGCCAGCAGCTTGGTCTGGGACAGCGGTATTGAGCCCCAGCATTTT CASSLVWDSGIEPQHF
TRBJ1-1 TRBV6-6 . many TGTGCCAGCACCGGCGGGCGGTACTTTGAAGCTTTCTTT CASTGGRYFEAFF
TRBJ1-5 TRBV10-3 . many TGTGCCATCAGTGAGTCGCTAGGGTCGAATCAGCCCCAGCATTTT CAISESLGSNQPQHF
TRBJ2-7 TRBV7-2 TRBD1 many TGTGCCAGCAGCATCGGACAGGGCTCCTACGAGCAGTACTTC CASSIGQGSYEQYF
TRBJ2-1 TRBV5-1 TRBD1 many TGCGCCAGCAGCTCGCAAACACCGGGACAGGCCCGAGGTGAGCAGTTCTTC CASSSQTPGQARGEQFF
TRBJ2-3 TRBV4-2 . many TGTGCCAGCAGCCCCCCGAGGCGGCCGGAAGATACGCAGTATTTT CASSPPRRPEDTQYF
TRBJ1-1 TRBV5-1 TRBD1 many TGCGCCAGCAGCTTGTGGGGACAGGGAGGCACTGAAGCTTTCTTT CASSLWGQGGTEAFF
TRBJ2-1 TRBV29-1 TRBD2 few TGCAGCGGCGGACTAGCGGGCAATGAGCAGTTCTTC CSGGLAGNEQFF
TRBJ1-6 TRBV30 . . TGTGCCTGGAGTCCGCAGAAAAATTCACCCCTCCACTTT CAWSPQKNSPLHF
TRBJ2-1 TRBV20-1 TRBD2 many TGCAGTGCTTACGCCGGGACTAGCGGGAGGACTAAGCAGTTCTTC CSAYAGTSGRTKQFF
TRBJ2-4 TRBV4-2 TRBD2 medium-sized TGTGCCAGCAGCTCGACTAGCGACATTCAGTACTTC CASSSTSDIQYF
TRBJ1-3 TRBV20-1 . many TGCAGTGCGCAAGACAGCTCTGGAAACACCATATATTTT CSAQDSSGNTIYF
TRBJ1-2 TRBV27 TRBD1 . TGTTCTAGCAGTTTAGGGGGCAGTGGTGGCTACACCTTC CSSSLGGSGGYTF
TRBJ1-4 TRBV7-2 . many TGTGCCAGCAGCTTATGGGAGAGAGAAAAACTGTTTTTT CASSLWEREKLFF
TRBJ2-2 TRBV27 . many TGTGCCAGCAGTAGGCCGACCGGGGAGCTGTTTTTT CASSRPTGELFF
TRBJ2-1 TRBV5-1 . many TGCGCCAGCAGCTTCACTATAAACAATGAGCAGTTCTTC CASSFTINNEQFF
TRBJ2-3 TRBV24-1 . many TGTGCCACCAGTGATTCCGGGACTTCACTCCGAACGCAGTATTTT CATSDSGTSLRTQYF
TRBJ2-1 TRBV4-1 TRBD2 many TGCGCCAGCAGCCAGCCCGCCTCGGGAGGGCCGGGCAATGAGCAGTTCTTC CASSQPASGGPGNEQFF
TRBJ2-1 TRBV29-1 . many TGCAGCGTTGAAAGAGGGGGGAATGAGCAGTTCTTC CSVERGGNEQFF
TRBJ2-3 TRBV7-2 TRBD2 . TGTGCCAGCAGCTTAGGAGGGACTAGCGGTACTTACACAGATACGCAGTATTTT CASSLGGTSGTYTDTQYF
TRBJ2-7 TRBV19 TRBD1 few TGTGCCAGTCGGGACAGGGGAAAAAGGGCTAACGAGCAGTACTTC CASRDRGKRANEQYF
TRBJ1-1 TRBV12-3/TRBV12-4 TRBD1 many TGTGCCAGCAGGACCGGGACAGGGCGGCGGCCTGAAGCTTTCTTT CASRTGTGRRPEAFF
TRBJ1-5 TRBV5-5 . many TGTGCCAGCAGCTTACAACCTGGACAGAATCAGCCCCAGCATTTT CASSLQPGQNQPQHF
TRBJ2-7 TRBV4-3 TRBD2 many TGCGCCAGCAGCCAAGATTTCGGGCGGGAGGCCCCCTACGAGCAGTACTTC CASSQDFGREAPYEQYF
TRBJ1-6 TRBV12-3/TRBV12-4 TRBD1 . TGTTCTAGCAGTCCAACAGGGGGTCGCAATTCACCCCTCCACTTT CSSSPTGGRNSPLHF
TRBJ2-1 TRBV7-2 TRBD1 many TGTGCCAGCAGCCGACTACCGGGACAGGGTTGGGGCAATGAGCAGTTCTTC CASSRLPGQGWGNEQFF
TRBJ2-3 TRBV7-2 . many TGTGCCAGCAGCTTAGAGAGGAGAGATACGCAGTATTTT CASSLERRDTQYF
TRBJ2-7 TRBV30 TRBD2 few TGTGCCTTTTTGCGGGAGGCCGGCCACGAGCAGTACTTC CAFLREAGHEQYF
TRBJ2-5 TRBV5-6 . many TGTGCCAGCAGCTTCAGTTTGGGCAGGGGTATTGAGACCCAGTACTTC CASSFSLGRGIETQYF
TRBJ2-1 TRBV18 TRBD2 . TGTGCCAGCTCACCGACTCGGGGGGACAATGAGCAGTTCTTC CASSPTRGDNEQFF
TRBJ1-1 TRBV10-2 . many TGCGCCAGCAGCCTGGGAGGGGGAAACACTGAAGCTTTCTTT CASSLGGGNTEAFF
TRBJ2-1 TRBV7-3 TRBD2 many TGTGCCAGCAGTCCAGGAGCGGGAGGGCCTTACAATGAGCAGTTCTTC CASSPGAGGPYNEQFF
TRBJ1-3 TRBV7-2 . many TGTGCCAGCAGCTTAGTCTACAGGGCCTCTGGAAACACCATATATTTT CASSLVYRASGNTIYF
TRBJ2-1 TRBV7-9 TRBD2 many TGTGCCAGCAGCTTAGGGGCTAGCGGGAGATTCCACAATGAGCAGTTCTTC CASSLGASGRFHNEQFF
TRBJ2-5 TRBV3-1 TRBD2 many TGTGCCAGCAGCCAAGAGAGACTAGCGGGAGCTGAGACCCAGTACTTC CASSQERLAGAETQYF
TRBJ2-7 TRBV20-1 . many TGCAGTGCTAGTATGTGGGGCCGCTCCTACGAGCAGTACTTC CSASMWGRSYEQYF
TRBJ2-2 TRBV5-1 . many TGCGCCAGCGGCAGGGGCCTGGAAGCCGCCGGGGAGCTGTTTTTT CASGRGLEAAGELFF
TRBJ2-2 TRBV7-2 TRBD2 many TGTGCCAGCAGCTTAGTAGCGGGAGGGCCGGGGAGCGGGGAGCTGTTTTTT CASSLVAGGPGSGELFF
TRBJ2-5 TRBV7-9 TRBD1 many TGTGCCAGCAGCCCCGGACAGGGGGTAATGGGACAAGAGACCCAGTACTTC CASSPGQGVMGQETQYF
TRBJ2-7 TRBV9 . many TGTGCCAGCAGCGAGACGGACCGGGGGCTCTCCTACGAGCAGTACTTC CASSETDRGLSYEQYF
TRBJ2-6 TRBV6-1 . many TGTGCCAGCAGTGAGAGATCTGGGGCCAACGTCCTGACTTTC CASSERSGANVLTF
TRBJ2-1 TRBV28 . . TGTGCCAGCAGTTTATACGGGGGTAATTACAATGAGCAGTTCTTC CASSLYGGNYNEQFF